Sequencing of this T cell receptor (beta chain) was carried out in a study of shared clonotypes between healthy human individuals. Genomic DNA belonging to each subset was distributed in equal measure over several immunoSEQ plates. TCRdb's copy holds only in-frame clones and misses some; the assay was immunoSEQ multiplex PCR. The table has around 2,000,000 clones, under 95% seen once. CD45RO-negative CD8 cells positively selected for CCR7 made up the naive population, which excluded terminally differentiated effector memory CD45RA+ cells. This CDR3 is 13 amino acids long. Germline CDR1 and CDR2: MNHNS and SASEGT. With 3 bases removed from V and 1 base from J, the gap between germline ends came to 7 bases.

This TCR was sampled from a man aged 18-30 years in good health. Some clones in this sample may be carry-over from other donors' samples. The sequenced material came from naive CD8+ T cells from PBMCs. The chain recombines TRBV6-1 with TRBJ2-7; no clear D gene. CDR3 in DNA: TGTGCCAGCAGTGATCCGGAGTCCTACGAGCAGTACTTC. Protein sequence: CASSDPESYEQYF.